This TCR beta chain stems from a study of cytomegalovirus exposure and HLA in healthy donors. Samples came from healthy bone marrow donors. The PCR employed 60 Vbeta primers together with 13 Jbeta primers. This table comes from immunoSEQ multiplex PCR, and its TCRdb copy is limited to in-frame clones, with some not included. The sample has around 190,000 clones; around 75% are singletons. The germline gives CDR1 SNHLY, CDR2 FYNNEI. The CDR3 totals 15 residues. Trimming cost V 8 bases and J 0 bases; bases outside gene matches: 5. The sequencing sample was made of PBMCs. The sequence derives from a female donor in good health and CMV-seronegative. The genes are TRBV2 and TRBJ2-3, with 10 bases identical to TRBD1. The CDR3 sequence: CASHPGQGSTDTQYF. For the CDR3, the DNA is TGTGCCAGCCACCCGGGACAGGGGAGCACAGATACGCAGTATTTT.